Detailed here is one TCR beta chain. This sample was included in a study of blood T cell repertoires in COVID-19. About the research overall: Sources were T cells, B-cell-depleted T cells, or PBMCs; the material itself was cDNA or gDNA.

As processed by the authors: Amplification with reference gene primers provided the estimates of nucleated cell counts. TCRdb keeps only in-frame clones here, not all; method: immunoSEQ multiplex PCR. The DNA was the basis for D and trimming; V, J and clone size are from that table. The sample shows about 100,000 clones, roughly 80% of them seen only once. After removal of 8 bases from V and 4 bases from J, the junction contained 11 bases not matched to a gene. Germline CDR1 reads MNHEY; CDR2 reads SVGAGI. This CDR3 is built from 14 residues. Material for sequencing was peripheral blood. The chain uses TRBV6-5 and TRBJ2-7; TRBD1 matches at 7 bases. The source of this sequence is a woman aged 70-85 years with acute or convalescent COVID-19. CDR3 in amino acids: CASSHRDSFYEQYV. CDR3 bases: TGTGCCAGCTCCCACAGGGACAGTTTTTACGAGCAGTACGTC.